This TCR beta chain was obtained from a study of blood T cell repertoires in COVID-19. Overall study context: Samples taken during acute and convalescent COVID-19 were collected in the United States, Italy and Spain. Sample material is recorded as cDNA or gDNA derived from T cells, B-cell-depleted T cells, or PBMCs.

Enrollees, about 18 to 95 years old, lived in 20 to 25 US areas. Assay used: immunoSEQ multiplex PCR; TCRdb lists only in-frame clones, some missing. The profile shows nearly 350,000 clones, roughly nine tenths of them singletons. Specimen: PBMCs or T cells enriched from blood (not recorded which). This TCR came from a woman aged 25-40 years who had recovered from COVID-19.

CDR3 in DNA: TGTGCCAGCAGTTTGGCCAGGCAAGAGACCCAGTACTTC. Amino acid sequence: CASSLARQETQYF. The chain employs TRBV6-6 and TRBJ2-5; D is undetermined. V lost 4 bases and J lost 2, with 8 bases in between. Germline V lookup: CDR1 MNHNY, CDR2 SVGAGI (reference sequence). This CDR3 contains 13 residues.